The sequence of this T cell receptor beta chain was determined in a study of CD8 T cells in Susac syndrome. When the RNA was reverse transcribed, random hexamers were used with an input of roughly 0.5 to 1 ug. Via MiXCR, TCRdb re-called the immunoSEQ multiplex PCR reads, giving one row per CDR3 protein. Among approximately 90,000 distinct CDR3 sequences listed, approximately 95% were seen once. Looked up from germline, CDR1 is SGHAT and CDR2 is FQNNGV. The CDR3 has 10 amino acids. The V end lost 8 bases, the J end lost 5 bases, and 6 bases lay between the germline ends. Healthy donors, matched for age and sex, constituted the control group. The table lists this clonotype with a count of one.

This rearrangement joins TRBV11-2 to TRBJ1-1; D is uncertain. Sample: CD8+ T cells from PBMCs. The sequence was collected from a human donor in good health. CDR3 region: CASGSTEAFF. In nucleotides, the CDR3 is TGTGCCAGCGGGTCAACTGAAGCTTTCTTT.